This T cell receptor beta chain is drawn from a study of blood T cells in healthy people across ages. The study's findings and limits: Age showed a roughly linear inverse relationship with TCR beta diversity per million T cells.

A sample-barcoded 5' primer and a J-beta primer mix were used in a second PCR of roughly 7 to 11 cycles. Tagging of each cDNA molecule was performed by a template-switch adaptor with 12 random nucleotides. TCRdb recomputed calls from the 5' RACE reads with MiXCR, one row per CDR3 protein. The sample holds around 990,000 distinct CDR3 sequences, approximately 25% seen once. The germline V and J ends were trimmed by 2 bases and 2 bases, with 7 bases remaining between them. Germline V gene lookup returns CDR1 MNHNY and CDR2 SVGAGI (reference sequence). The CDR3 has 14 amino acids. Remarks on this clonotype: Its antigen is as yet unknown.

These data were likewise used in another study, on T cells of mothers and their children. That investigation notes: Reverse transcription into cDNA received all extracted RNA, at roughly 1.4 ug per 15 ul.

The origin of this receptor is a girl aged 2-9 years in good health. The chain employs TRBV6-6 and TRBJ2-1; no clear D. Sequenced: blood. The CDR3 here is CASSYESTYNEQFF. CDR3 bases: TGTGCCAGCAGTTACGAGAGCACCTACAATGAGCAGTTCTTC.